This T cell receptor beta chain was documented in a study of CD8+CD57+ T cells in acquired aplastic anemia. The CDR3 is 14 residues long. V was shortened by 6 bases and J by 0 bases, with 12 bases between the two germline ends. Germline lookup yields CDR1 SGHAT and CDR2 FQDESV (reference sequence). Genomic DNA, the template, was used for profiling of the TCR beta VDJ and CDR3. Each CDR3 protein gets one entry after TCRdb re-called the reads with MiXCR. The sample consists of under 200,000 distinct CDR3 sequences, around half of them appearing once. All patients picked for sequencing had shown, by flow cytometry, an expansion of CD8+CD57+ cells.

The chain links TRBV11-1 to TRBJ2-7; TRBD2 is a possible D gene (5 bases). Sequencing was performed on sorted CD4+, CD8+, or CD8+CD57+ T cells (not recorded which) from PBMCs. The source of this sequence is a human donor with aplastic anemia. Here the CDR3 DNA reads TGTGCCAGCAGTGTAAGCGGTGGCTCCTACGAGCAGTACTTC. This codes for CASSVSGGSYEQYF.